Shown below are 22 T cell receptor beta chains from a single sample sequenced in a study of T cell responses to AZD1222 COVID-19 vaccine. The data were produced by immunoSEQ multiplex PCR, yet TCRdb's version contains in-frame clones alone and is incomplete. The data hold 57,000 or so clones, with over 70% observed a single time. The sequences come from peripheral blood, collected on day 0 of AZD1222 vaccination. Receptors originate from an adult in good health.

V usage is TRBV6-5 and J usage is TRBJ1-2, with TRBD1 as a possible D gene (6 bases). The germline V gene encodes CDR1 MNHEY and CDR2 SVGAGI. The CDR3 contains 13 residues. The V end was cut by 0 bases, the J end by 8 bases, with 10 bases between. As DNA, the CDR3 is TGTGCCAGCAGTTACTCGGCAGGGGACGGCTACACCTTC. This codes for CASSYSAGDGYTF.

The V and J genes are TRBV7-9 and TRBJ2-2, with D perhaps matching TRBD1 or TRBD2 (5 bases each). This CDR3 is built from 15 residues. Germline V gives CDR1 SEHNR, CDR2 FQNEAQ (reference sequence). V was pared by 1 base and J by 4 bases, with 10 bases between. The CDR3: CASSLGGVGTGELFF. The DNA of the CDR3 is TGTGCCAGCAGCTTAGGAGGGGTCGGCACCGGGGAGCTGTTTTTT.

DNA for the CDR3: TGCAGCGTTGAAAAGACAGGGGGAGGAGGCTACACCTTC. Its translation is CSVEKTGGGGYTF. The chain employs TRBV29-1 and TRBJ1-2; 9 nucleotides align to TRBD1. This CDR3 has 13 amino acids. V shed 2 bases and J 8 bases; nucleotides not matched to a gene: 6. Germline V gives CDR1 SQVTM, CDR2 ANQGSEA.

The V gene is TRBV7-2, the J gene TRBJ2-5; maybe TRBD2 (6 bases). With 3 bases removed from V and 3 bases from J, the gap between germline ends came to 8 bases. This CDR3 is built from 13 residues. Per the germline V gene, CDR1 is SGHTA and CDR2 is FQGNSA. The CDR3 DNA sequence: TGTGCCAGCAGCTTCGCTAGCGAAGAGACCCAGTACTTC. This sequence encodes CASSFASEETQYF.

V gene TRBV5-5 combines with J gene TRBJ1-2; D may be TRBD1 (5 bases). In germline, CDR1 is SGHKS, CDR2 YYEKEE (reference sequence). The CDR3 contains 13 residues. V shed 0 bases and J shed 6 bases, with 9 bases lying between them. The CDR3 region has the DNA TGTGCCAGCAGCTTGGGGGGCGTGAATGGCTACACCTTC. This sequence encodes CASSLGGVNGYTF.

The chain combines TRBV27 with TRBJ1-6, with D perhaps matching TRBD1 (5 bases). Per the germline V gene, CDR1 is MNHEY and CDR2 is SMNVEV (reference sequence). The germline V and J ends were trimmed by 3 bases and 9 bases, with 12 bases remaining between them. The CDR3 loop spans 14 amino acids. The CDR3 protein is CASSFAQGRSPLHF. The CDR3 bases are TGTGCCAGCAGTTTTGCTCAGGGACGTTCACCCCTCCACTTT.

V usage is TRBV12-3 or TRBV12-4 and J usage is TRBJ2-7, with TRBD1 identical over 8 bases. The J segment lost 4 bases and the V segment lost 7 bases, leaving 6 bases of the junction unmatched. CDR3 size: 13 residues. In DNA, the CDR3 is TGTGCCAGCATCGGGCAGGGGGCTTACGAGCAGTACTTC. Its protein product is CASIGQGAYEQYF.

This clone was seen a single time. The chain employs TRBV14 and TRBJ2-3; D uncertain. This CDR3 has 13 amino acids. Trimming cost V 5 bases and J 7 bases, with 13 bases left between them. Germline CDR1 is SGHDN and CDR2 is FVKESK. The CDR3 loop is CASSTSPLNTQYF. The CDR3 nucleotides are TGTGCCAGCAGCACAAGTCCACTAAATACGCAGTATTTT.

The chain employs TRBV5-1 and TRBJ2-6; D gene uncertain. Deletions cut 0 bases from V and 2 bases from J, with 9 bases between. Germline CDR1 and CDR2: SGHRS and YFSETQ. The CDR3 runs 16 residues. The CDR3 protein is CASSLGLGPGANVLTF. The DNA of the CDR3 is TGCGCCAGCAGCTTGGGTCTGGGCCCTGGGGCCAACGTCCTGACTTTC.

This clone has just one count. V usage is TRBV13 and J usage is TRBJ2-3; 8 bases fit TRBD2. The CDR3 consists of 17 residues. The germline CDR1 and CDR2 sequences are PRHDT and FYEKMQ (reference sequence). V trimming: 3 bases; J trimming: 0 bases; junction bases outside the gene matches: 8. The CDR3 here is CASSFTSGGSSTDTQYF. CDR3 nucleotides: TGTGCCAGCAGCTTTACGAGCGGGGGATCTAGCACAGATACGCAGTATTTT.

CDR3 sequence (DNA): TGCGCCAGCAGCTTCGAGTCCAACTATGGCTACACCTTC. Amino acid sequence: CASSFESNYGYTF. The V and J genes are TRBV5-1 and TRBJ1-2; D unresolved. V gave up 2 bases and J gave up 2 bases, with 7 bases separating them. The CDR3 sequence is 13 residues long. Germline V gives CDR1 SGHRS, CDR2 YFSETQ. The entire variable domain, with the rest obtained from reference TRBV5-1 and TRBJ1-2, is as follows: KAGVTQTPRYLIKTRGQQVTLSCSPISGHRSVSWYQQTPGQGLQFLFEYFSETQRNKGNFPGRFSGRQFSNSRSEMNVSTLELGDSALYLCASSFESNYGYTFGSGTRLTVV.

This clone was seen more than once but under ten times. The chain links TRBV6-6 to TRBJ1-2; no clear D. Germline CDR1 reads MNHNY; CDR2 reads SVGAGI (reference sequence). The V gene lost 5 bases and the J gene lost 2 bases, with 9 bases spanning the gap. The CDR3 is 13 amino acids. CDR3 sequence: CASSEGPNYGYTF. The CDR3 bases are TGTGCCAGCAGTGAGGGTCCCAACTATGGCTACACCTTC.

This clone was seen only a few times. The rearrangement links TRBV18 to TRBJ1-1; TRBD1 matches at 10 bases. This CDR3 spans 18 amino acids. The trim removed 2 bases at V and 4 bases at J, leaving 13 bases unmatched. The V gene's germline CDR1 is KGHSH and CDR2 LQKENI. The DNA of the CDR3 is TGTGCCAGCTCACCAAGCGGTGGACAGGGGGTCCTCGGCACTGAAGCTTTCTTT. As protein: CASSPSGGQGVLGTEAFF.

This chain connects TRBV3-1 (or the pseudogene TRBV3-2) to TRBJ2-1; D possibly matches TRBD1 or TRBD2 (6 bases each). CDR3 length: 17 amino acids. V was shortened by 0 bases and J by 6 bases, with 18 bases between the two germline ends. Per the germline V gene, CDR1 is LGHDT and CDR2 is YNNKEL (reference sequence). The CDR3 is CASSQDRGTWQGNEQFF. The CDR3 DNA reads as TGTGCCAGCAGCCAAGATCGCGGGACATGGCAGGGCAATGAGCAGTTCTTC.

This clone was detected only a few times. V gene TRBV2 combines with J gene TRBJ2-7; 8 bases align to TRBD1. This CDR3 is 14 amino acids long. J was trimmed by 2 bases and V by 6 bases; bases with no gene match: 6. Germline V gene lookup returns CDR1 SNHLY and CDR2 FYNNEI. The CDR3 region has the DNA TGTGCCAGCAGGGACCGGGACAGGCCCTACGAGCAGTACTTC. Its translation is CASRDRDRPYEQYF.

The chain joins TRBV7-2 to TRBJ1-6; D remains ambiguous. This CDR3 has 14 residues. Germline-derived CDR1 and CDR2 are SGHTA and FQGNSA. Trimming shortened V by 3 bases and J by 7 bases, and 10 bases separated the two germline ends. This chain's CDR3 is CASSFTLGNSPLHF. The CDR3 region has the DNA TGTGCCAGCAGCTTTACATTAGGGAATTCACCCCTCCACTTT. The variable domain in full, with the rest retrieved from reference TRBV7-2 and TRBJ1-6, is GAGVSQSPSNKVTEKGKDVELRCDPISGHTALYWYRQSLGQGLEFLIYFQGNSAPDKSGLPSDRFSAERTGGSVSTLTIQRTQQEDSAVYLCASSFTLGNSPLHFGNGTRLTVT.

The chain carries TRBV20-1 and TRBJ1-4; D is possibly TRBD1 (5 bases). The CDR3 is made up of 11 amino acids. From germline, CDR1 is DFQATT and CDR2 SNEGSKA (reference sequence). V was shortened by 7 bases and J by 8 bases, with 11 bases between the two germline ends. This CDR3 reads CSVKRGEKLFF. The CDR3 DNA is TGCAGTGTTAAGAGGGGCGAAAAACTGTTTTTT.

The chain combines TRBV18 with TRBJ2-7; D is perhaps TRBD1 (5 bases). The CDR3 length is 15 residues. CDR1 is KGHSH and CDR2 is LQKENI in the germline V gene. Trimming removed 6 bases from V and 3 bases from J, with 18 bases in between. CDR3 nucleotide sequence: TGTGCCAGCTCCCTCACCCGTTCAGGGCTCTACGAGCAGTACTTC. As protein: CASSLTRSGLYEQYF.

This chain uses TRBV4-1 with TRBJ2-2; perhaps TRBD1 as D (6 bases). Germline V gene sequence: CDR1 MGHRA, CDR2 YSYEKL. Trimming removed 7 bases from V and 1 base from J, with 19 bases in between. This CDR3 region has 17 residues. CDR3 in DNA: TGCGCCAGCAAACCCTCAGGGGCAGGTGGGAACACCGGGGAGCTGTTTTTT. It encodes CASKPSGAGGNTGELFF.

This clone was counted between two and nine times. The chain links TRBV10-3 to TRBJ1-5, with D perhaps matching TRBD1 (5 bases). Trimming left V 8 bases short and J 0 bases short, with 11 bases between. Germline V gene lookup returns CDR1 ENHRY and CDR2 SYGVKD. The CDR3 loop spans 14 amino acids. Here the CDR3 DNA reads TGTGCCATCTGGGCAGGGTATAGCAATCAGCCCCAGCATTTT. Translation: CAIWAGYSNQPQHF.

The V and J genes are TRBV3-1 (or the pseudogene TRBV3-2) and TRBJ2-3; TRBD2 aligns across 9 bases. The CDR3 is made up of 16 amino acids. V lost 4 bases to trimming and J lost 3 bases; unmatched junction nucleotides: 8. The germline CDR1 and CDR2 sequences are LGHDT and YNNKEL (reference sequence). CDR3 in amino acids: CASSPISSGVTDTQYF. The CDR3 coding sequence is TGTGCCAGCAGCCCTATCTCTAGCGGGGTTACAGATACGCAGTATTTT.

In its sample, this clone was seen once. This chain links TRBV27 with TRBJ1-1; D is possibly TRBD1 (5 bases). The CDR3 covers 14 residues. Trimming took off 5 bases at V and 0 bases at J, with 10 bases between the two ends. CDR1 and CDR2 from the germline V gene are MNHEY and SMNVEV (reference sequence). CDR3 DNA: TGTGCCAGCAGTCTACAGGCGTTGAACACTGAAGCTTTCTTT. Its translation: CASSLQALNTEAFF.